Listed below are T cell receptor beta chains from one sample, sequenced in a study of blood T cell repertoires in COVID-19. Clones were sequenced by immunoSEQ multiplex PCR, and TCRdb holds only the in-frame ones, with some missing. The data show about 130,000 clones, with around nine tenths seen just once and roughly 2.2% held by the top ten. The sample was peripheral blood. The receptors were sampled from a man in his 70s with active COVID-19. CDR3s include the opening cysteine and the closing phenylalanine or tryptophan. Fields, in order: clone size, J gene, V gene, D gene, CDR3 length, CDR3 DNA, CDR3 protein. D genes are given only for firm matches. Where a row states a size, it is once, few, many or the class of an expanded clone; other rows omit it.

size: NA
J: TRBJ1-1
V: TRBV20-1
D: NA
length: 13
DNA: TGCAGTGCTAGTTCCGGCGGCGACACTGAAGCTTTCTTT
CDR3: CSASSGGDTEAFF

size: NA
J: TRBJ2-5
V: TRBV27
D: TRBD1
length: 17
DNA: TGTGCCAGCAGTTTATTTGGGACAGGGGGCAGAGGGGAGACCCAGTACTTC
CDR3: CASSLFGTGGRGETQYF

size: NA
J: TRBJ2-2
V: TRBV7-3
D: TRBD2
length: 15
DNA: TGTGCCAGCAGCGGACTAGCGGGACGAGGGGGGGAGCTGTTTTTT
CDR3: CASSGLAGRGGELFF

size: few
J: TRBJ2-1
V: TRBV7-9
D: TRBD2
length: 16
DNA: TGTGCCAGCAGAGGTTCTCTAGCGGCTCGCTACAATGAGCAGTTCTTC
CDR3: CASRGSLAARYNEQFF

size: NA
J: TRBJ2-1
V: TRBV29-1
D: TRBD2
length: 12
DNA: TGCAGCGTTGAAGATGGGCTAGCGGGACGGTTCTTC
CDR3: CSVEDGLAGRFF

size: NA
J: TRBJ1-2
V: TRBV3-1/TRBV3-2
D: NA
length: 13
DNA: TGTGCCAGCAGCCAAGGACAGACAGTATTAGGCACCTTC
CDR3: CASSQGQTVLGTF

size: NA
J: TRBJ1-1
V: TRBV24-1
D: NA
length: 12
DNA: TGTGCCACCAGCCAGGGGTACACTGAAGCTTTCTTT
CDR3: CATSQGYTEAFF

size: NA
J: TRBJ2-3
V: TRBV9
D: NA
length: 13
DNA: TGTGCCAGCAGCGTAGTCACAGGAGATACGCAGTATTTT
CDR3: CASSVVTGDTQYF

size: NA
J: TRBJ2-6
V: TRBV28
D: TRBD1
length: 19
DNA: TGTGCCAGCCCCCTCCCGACAGGGCGAACTTTGAGGGGGGCCAACGTCCTGACTTTC
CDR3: CASPLPTGRTLRGANVLTF

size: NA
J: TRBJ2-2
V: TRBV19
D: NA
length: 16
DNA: TGTGCCAGTAGTATTTCTCCGGGATTGAACACCGGGGAGCTGTTTTTT
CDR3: CASSISPGLNTGELFF

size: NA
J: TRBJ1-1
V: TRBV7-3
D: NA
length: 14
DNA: TGTGCCAGCAGCCTTCTACCGGGAAACACTGAAGCTTTCTTT
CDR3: CASSLLPGNTEAFF

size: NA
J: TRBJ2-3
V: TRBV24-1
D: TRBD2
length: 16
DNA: TGTGCCACCAGTGATGGGATAGCGGGAGTCTTGGATACGCAGTATTTT
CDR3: CATSDGIAGVLDTQYF

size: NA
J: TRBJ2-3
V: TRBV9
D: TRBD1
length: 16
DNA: TGTGCCAGCAGCGCCCAGGACAGGGCGGGTACAGATACGCAGTATTTT
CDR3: CASSAQDRAGTDTQYF

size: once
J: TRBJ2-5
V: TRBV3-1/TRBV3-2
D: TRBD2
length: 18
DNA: TGTGCCAGCAGCCAAGACCGCCGGACTAGCGGGATCCAAGAGACCCAGTACTTC
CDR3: CASSQDRRTSGIQETQYF

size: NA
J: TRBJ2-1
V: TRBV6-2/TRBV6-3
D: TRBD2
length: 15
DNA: TGTGCCAGCAGCTCCACTAGCGGGGGTCACAATGAGCAGTTCTTC
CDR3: CASSSTSGGHNEQFF

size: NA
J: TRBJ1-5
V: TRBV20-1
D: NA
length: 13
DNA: TGCAGTGCTAGTCTACAGGTGGATCAGCCCCAGCATTTT
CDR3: CSASLQVDQPQHF

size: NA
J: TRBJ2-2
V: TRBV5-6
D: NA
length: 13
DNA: TGTGCCAGCAGTCGTCAGCGTTCCGGGGAGCTGTTTTTT
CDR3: CASSRQRSGELFF

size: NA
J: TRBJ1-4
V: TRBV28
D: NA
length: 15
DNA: TGTGCCACCTCTGACAGGTCTGCAACTAATGAAAAACTGTTTTTT
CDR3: CATSDRSATNEKLFF

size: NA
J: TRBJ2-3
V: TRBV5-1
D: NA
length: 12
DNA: TGCGCCAGCAGCTCGTCCGGGGATACGCAGTATTTT
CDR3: CASSSSGDTQYF

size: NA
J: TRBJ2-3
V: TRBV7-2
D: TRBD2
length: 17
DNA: TGTGCCAGCAGCTCGAACCCTAGCGGGAGGGGTTCAGATACGCAGTATTTT
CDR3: CASSSNPSGRGSDTQYF

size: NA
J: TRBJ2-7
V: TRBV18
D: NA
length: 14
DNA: TGTGCCAGCTCACCAACCACACAGGGTACCGAGCAGTACTTC
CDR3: CASSPTTQGTEQYF

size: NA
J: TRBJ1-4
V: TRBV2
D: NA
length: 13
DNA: TGTGCCAGCAGTGACAGGGTACCCGAAAAACTGTTTTTT
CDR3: CASSDRVPEKLFF

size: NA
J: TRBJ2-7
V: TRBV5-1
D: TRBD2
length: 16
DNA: TGCGCCAGCAGCTTGTGGCTAGCGGTCCTGGGGTACGAGCAGTACTTC
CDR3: CASSLWLAVLGYEQYF

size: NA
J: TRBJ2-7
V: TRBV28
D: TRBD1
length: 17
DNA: TGTGCCAGCAGTCCTGGTAGGGGGGACAGGGGGCGTTACGAGCAGTACTTC
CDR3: CASSPGRGDRGRYEQYF

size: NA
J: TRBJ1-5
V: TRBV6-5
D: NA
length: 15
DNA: TGTGCCAGCAGTACCCGGAGCAGTGGGAATCAGCCCCAGCATTTT
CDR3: CASSTRSSGNQPQHF

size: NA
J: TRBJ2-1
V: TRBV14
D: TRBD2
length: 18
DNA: TGTGCCAGCAGCCAAGAGAAGAGTCTAGCGGGCTCCTACAATGAGCAGTTCTTC
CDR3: CASSQEKSLAGSYNEQFF

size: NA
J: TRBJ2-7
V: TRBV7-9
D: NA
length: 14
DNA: TGTGCCAGCAGCTTACTACAGGGTAGCCACGAGCAGTACTTC
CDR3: CASSLLQGSHEQYF

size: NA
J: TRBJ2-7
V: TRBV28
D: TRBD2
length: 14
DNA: TGTGCCAGCAACCTAGCGGGAGGAGACTACGAGCAGTACTTC
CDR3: CASNLAGGDYEQYF

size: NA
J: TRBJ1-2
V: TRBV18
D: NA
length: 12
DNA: TGTGCCAGCTCACCAGAAGGGGGTGGCTACACCTTC
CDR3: CASSPEGGGYTF

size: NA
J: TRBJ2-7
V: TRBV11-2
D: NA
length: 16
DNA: TGTGCCAGCAGCCTTGGGCTCGGGACTTGGTCCTACGAGCAGTACTTC
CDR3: CASSLGLGTWSYEQYF

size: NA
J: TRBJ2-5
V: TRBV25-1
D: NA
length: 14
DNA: TGTGCCAGTGCTGGAGGAGGCGGGGCAGAGACCCAGTACTTC
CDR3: CASAGGGGAETQYF

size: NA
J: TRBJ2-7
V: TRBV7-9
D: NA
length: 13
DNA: TGTGCCAGCAGCTTAGCGGGCAGTTACGAGCAGTACTTC
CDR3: CASSLAGSYEQYF

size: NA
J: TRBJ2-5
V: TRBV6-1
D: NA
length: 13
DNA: TGTGCCAGCAGTGAAAACAGATTGAGGACCCAGTACTTC
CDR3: CASSENRLRTQYF

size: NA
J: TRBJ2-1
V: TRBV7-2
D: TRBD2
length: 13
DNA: TGTGCCAGCAGCGCGGGGGGATACAATGAGCAGTTCTTC
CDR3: CASSAGGYNEQFF

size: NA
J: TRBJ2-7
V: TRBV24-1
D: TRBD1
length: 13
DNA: TGTGCCACCAGTGCCGGGACAGCCTACGAGCAGTACTTC
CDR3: CATSAGTAYEQYF

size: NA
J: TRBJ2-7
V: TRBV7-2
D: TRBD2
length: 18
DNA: TGTGCCAGCAGCTCATTTAGGGAGGGGACTAGCGGGAGGCGCGAGCAGTACTTC
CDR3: CASSSFREGTSGRREQYF

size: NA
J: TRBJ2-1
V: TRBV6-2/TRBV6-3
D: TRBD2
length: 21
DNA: TGTGCCAGCAGTTACTCTTCCGGGACTAGCCAGATCAGGAGCTCCTACAATGAGCAGTTCTTC
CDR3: CASSYSSGTSQIRSSYNEQFF

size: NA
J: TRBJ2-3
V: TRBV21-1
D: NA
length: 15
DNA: TGTGCCAGCAGCCTCGGGGGGAGGGCCCATGGTACGCAGTATTTT
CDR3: CASSLGGRAHGTQYF

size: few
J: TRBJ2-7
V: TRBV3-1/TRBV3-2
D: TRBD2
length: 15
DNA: TGTGCCAGCAGGGCTAGCGGGAGAAACCCCTACGAGCAGTACTTC
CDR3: CASRASGRNPYEQYF

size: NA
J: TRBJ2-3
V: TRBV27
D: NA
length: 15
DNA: TGTGCCAGCAGGTCCCTAGCGTTGGGACCCGATACGCAGTATTTT
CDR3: CASRSLALGPDTQYF

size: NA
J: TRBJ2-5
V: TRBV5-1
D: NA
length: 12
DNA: TGCGCCAGCAGGGTAGAACAAGAGACCCAGTACTTC
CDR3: CASRVEQETQYF

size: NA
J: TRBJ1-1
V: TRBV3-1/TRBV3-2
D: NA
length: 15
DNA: TGTGCCAGCAGCCAAGGACAGGTGAGTGGCACTGAAGCTTTCTTT
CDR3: CASSQGQVSGTEAFF

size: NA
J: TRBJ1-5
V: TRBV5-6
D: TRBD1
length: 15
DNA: TGTGCCAGCAGCTTCTTGGGCAGGGGGGATCAGCCCCAGCATTTT
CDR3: CASSFLGRGDQPQHF